The 16 T cell receptor beta chains below were found in one sample sequenced in a study of CD8+ T cells in alopecia areata. In each case, RNA was isolated and then reverse transcribed into cDNA as the sequencing template. Sequencing used immunoSEQ multiplex PCR; TCRdb keeps in-frame clones, though not all of them. This table has 110,000 or so clones, 55% to 70% appearing once. Sequenced sample: CD4+ T cells sorted from blood. These TCRs come from a human donor in good health.

The chain combines TRBV29-1 with TRBJ2-3, with D hard to call. This CDR3 comprises 12 residues. Between the trimmed V and J ends, which lost 6 bases and 2 bases, there was a span of 9 bases. Germline V gene data show CDR1 as SQVTM and CDR2 as ANQGSEA. The CDR3 region is CSVLSPTDTQYF. The CDR3 DNA is TGCAGCGTCCTCTCTCCCACAGATACGCAGTATTTT.

The gene calls are TRBV6-1 and TRBJ1-2, with D unclear. Germline V gene lookup returns CDR1 MNHNS and CDR2 SASEGT. The length of the CDR3 is 14 residues. CDR3 residues: CATRKDGANYGYTF. CDR3 DNA: TGTGCGACCCGTAAGGACGGGGCTAACTATGGCTACACCTTC.

This clone was picked up one time. The gene calls are TRBV4-1 and TRBJ1-2; D is unclear. Germline V gene data show CDR1 as MGHRA and CDR2 as YSYEKL. This CDR3 is 12 amino acids long. Trimming pared 1 base from V and 4 bases from J, leaving 4 bases between. The CDR3 protein is CASSQVTYGYTF. The CDR3 DNA reads TGCGCCAGCAGCCAAGTTACCTATGGCTACACCTTC.

The rearrangement joins TRBV30 to TRBJ2-5; tentatively, D is TRBD2 (5 bases). There are 13 residues in the CDR3. Germline loops: CDR1 GTSNPN, CDR2 SVGIG (reference sequence). V shed 2 bases and J shed 5 bases, with 12 bases lying between them. CDR3 sequence: CAWSPRGLETQYF. CDR3 bases: TGTGCCTGGAGTCCCAGAGGGTTGGAGACCCAGTACTTC.

This sequence joins TRBV29-1 and TRBJ1-1; D perhaps matches TRBD1 (5 bases). Trimming removed 7 bases from V and 1 base from J, with 13 bases in between. CDR3 length: 13 amino acids. Germline V gene lookup returns CDR1 SQVTM and CDR2 ANQGSEA. The CDR3 DNA reads as TGCAGCGCCTCGACAGCGCCGAACACTGAAGCTTTCTTT. It yields the protein CSASTAPNTEAFF.

This chain uses TRBV4-1 with TRBJ1-6; D ambiguous. Per germline, CDR1 MGHRA and CDR2 YSYEKL. The V gene lost 2 bases and the J gene lost 17 bases, with 13 bases spanning the gap. The CDR3 extends over 12 amino acids. The CDR3 loop is CASSQIMGRIHF. The DNA of the CDR3 is TGCGCCAGCAGCCAAATCATGGGGAGGATCCACTTT.

The chain combines TRBV13 with TRBJ2-7, with 9 nucleotides matching TRBD1. CDR1 is PRHDT, CDR2 FYEKMQ, per germline (reference sequence). There are 15 residues in the CDR3. Trimming at V came to 3 bases and at J to 4 bases, leaving 7 bases not matched to a gene. The CDR3 loop reads CASSFRTGARYEQYF. CDR3 bases: TGTGCCAGCAGCTTTAGGACAGGGGCGAGGTACGAGCAGTACTTC. The variable domain in full, completed from reference TRBV13 and TRBJ2-7, reads AAGVIQSPRHLIKEKRETATLKCYPIPRHDTVYWYQQGPGQDPQFLISFYEKMQSDKGSIPDRFSAQQFSDYHSELNMSSLELGDSALYFCASSFRTGARYEQYFGPGTRLTVT.

In this sample, this clone turned up once. The chain couples TRBV6-7 to TRBJ1-6; D is uncertain. TRBV6-7 is flagged as an ORF with uncertain function. This CDR3 region has 15 residues. Between the trimmed V and J ends, which lost 0 bases and 7 bases, there was a span of 10 bases. The CDR3 DNA is TGTGCCAGCAGTTACTCACCGGGTCCAAATTCACCCCTCCACTTT. It encodes CASSYSPGPNSPLHF.

This sequence joins TRBV29-1 and TRBJ1-2; TRBD1 matches at 7 bases. Germline V gives CDR1 SQVTM, CDR2 ANQGSEA. This CDR3 contains 12 residues. V gave up 7 bases and J gave up 4 bases; unmatched junction bases: 6. The CDR3 coding sequence is TGCAGCGCCCAGGGGGGAAGCTATGGCTACACCTTC. Residues: CSAQGGSYGYTF.

This clone was seen a few times. The chain is built from TRBV29-1 and TRBJ2-7; a possible D gene is TRBD2 (5 bases). The CDR3 has 14 amino acids. The germline V and J ends were trimmed by 6 bases and 7 bases, with 22 bases remaining between them. Germline CDR1 and CDR2: SQVTM and ANQGSEA. The CDR3 is CSVGGAGTVGEQYF. The CDR3 nucleotides read TGCAGCGTAGGAGGTGCGGGTACGGTGGGGGAGCAGTACTTC.

The V gene is TRBV27, the J gene TRBJ1-2, with 12 bases aligning to TRBD1. CDR1 is MNHEY and CDR2 is SMNVEV in the germline V gene (reference sequence). The CDR3 spans 14 residues. After removal of 7 bases from V and 4 bases from J, the junction contained 4 bases not matched to a gene. CDR3: CASKPGQGAYGYTF. CDR3 nucleotides: TGTGCCAGCAAGCCGGGACAGGGGGCCTATGGCTACACCTTC.

This sequence joins TRBV4-1 and TRBJ1-6; no definite D call. V was trimmed by 0 bases and J by 4 bases, leaving 13 bases between them. The CDR3 contains 17 residues. Germline CDR1 and CDR2: MGHRA and YSYEKL. CDR3 in amino acids: CASSQDTVKLYNSPLHF. As DNA, the CDR3 is TGCGCCAGCAGCCAAGATACGGTCAAACTTTATAATTCACCCCTCCACTTT.

V and J are TRBV7-9 and TRBJ1-2; D remains ambiguous. Between the trimmed V and J ends, which lost 4 bases and 5 bases, there was a span of 14 bases. Germline CDR1 reads SEHNR; CDR2 reads FQNEAQ (reference sequence). The CDR3 sequence is 14 residues long. In nucleotides, the CDR3 is TGTGCCAGCAGCTCGGGCCCTGCGCCTTATGGCTACACCTTC. This gives the protein CASSSGPAPYGYTF.

J is TRBJ1-1 and V is TRBV5-1, with TRBD1 matching over 7 bases. The germline CDR1 and CDR2 sequences are SGHRS and YFSETQ. The J segment lost 0 bases and the V segment lost 4 bases, leaving 3 bases of the junction unmatched. CDR3 length: 14 amino acids. The DNA for the CDR3 is TGCGCCAGCAGCCCCGGGACAGTGAACACTGAAGCTTTCTTT. Translating gives CASSPGTVNTEAFF.

The V and J genes are TRBV11-2 and TRBJ1-2; D unclear. CDR3 length: 13 amino acids. From germline, CDR1 is SGHAT and CDR2 FQNNGV. V was pared by 3 bases and J by 7 bases, with 12 bases between. Written as DNA, the CDR3 is TGTGCCAGCAGCTTCCCCAGTGTAGGTGGCTACACCTTC. It codes for CASSFPSVGGYTF.

The chain links TRBV29-1 to TRBJ1-1; 11 bases fit TRBD1. The CDR3 is 15 residues long. With 7 bases clipped from V and 1 base from J, the junction kept 8 bases outside the gene matches. Germline CDR1 SQVTM, CDR2 ANQGSEA. The CDR3: CSGRRTGGANTEAFF. As DNA, the CDR3 is TGCAGCGGCCGACGGACAGGGGGCGCGAACACTGAAGCTTTCTTT.